A single sample gave rise to the 14 T cell receptor beta chains below, sequenced in a study of T-cell memory formation after mild COVID-19. One entry per CDR3 protein, called by TCRdb with MiXCR from the 5' RACE reads. The top ten clones hold roughly 8% of a sample with 450,000 or so distinct CDR3 sequences, about 20% of them seen once. Sequenced sample: PBMCs or a T cell subset sorted from them (not recorded which). The origin of the receptors is an adult woman who had mild COVID-19 (a few samples of this study predate the infection). Cell type and time point are not known.

The chain recombines TRBV7-2 with TRBJ1-2, with no clear D. Looked up from germline, CDR1 is SGHTA and CDR2 is FQGNSA. The V end lost 4 bases, the J end lost 5 bases, and 14 bases lay between the germline ends. The CDR3 is made up of 14 amino acids. The CDR3 sequence is CASSSIRFPYGYTF. The DNA of the CDR3 is TGTGCCAGCAGCTCGATCAGGTTCCCGTATGGCTACACCTTC.

A remark on this clonotype: One end of the junction varies from germline; a read error may be responsible. This sequence joins TRBV7-6 and TRBJ2-7, with TRBD1 matching over 7 bases. Germline lookup yields CDR1 SGHVS and CDR2 FNYEAQ. This CDR3 comprises 12 residues. The CDR3 spells CASSLGWGTVSF. The CDR3, as DNA: TGTGCCAGCAGCTTAGGGTGGGGGACAGTCTCGTTC. The variable domain in full, with the rest retrieved from reference TRBV7-6 and TRBJ2-7, is GAGVSQSPRYKVTKRGQDVALRCDPISGHVSLYWYRQALGQGPEFLTYFNYEAQQDKSGLPNDRFSAERPEGSISTLTIQRTEQRDSAMYRCASSLGWGTVSFGPGTRLTVT.

This clonotype was detected only a few times. The rearrangement links TRBV4-2 to TRBJ2-4; D is perhaps TRBD2 (5 bases). V lost 0 bases and J 0 bases, leaving 9 bases between the germline ends. CDR3 length: 16 residues. Germline assignment: CDR1 LGHNA and CDR2 YNFKEQ. The CDR3 here is CASSQDGNLAKNIQYF. The CDR3 coding sequence is TGTGCCAGCAGCCAAGACGGGAACTTAGCCAAAAACATTCAGTACTTC.

This clonotype came up a few times. The genes are TRBV7-9 and TRBJ2-1; D is perhaps TRBD1 or TRBD2 (5 bases each). CDR3 length equals 14 residues. Trimming left V 3 bases short and J 7 bases short, with 13 bases between. CDR1 is SEHNR, CDR2 FQNEAQ, per germline (reference sequence). This chain's CDR3 is CASSFEGPLNEQFF. CDR3 bases: TGTGCCAGCAGCTTCGAGGGACCCCTTAATGAGCAGTTCTTC.

This clonotype was seen a few times. This chain links TRBV7-6 with TRBJ1-1, with TRBD1 as a possible D gene (6 bases). The V and J ends lost 5 bases and 7 bases respectively, with 14 bases between them. The germline gives CDR1 SGHVS, CDR2 FNYEAQ. The CDR3 loop spans 13 amino acids. CDR3 in DNA: TGTGCCAGCAGCATAGGGCCCAGGGGTGAAGCTTTCTTT. This gives the protein CASSIGPRGEAFF.

The V and J genes are TRBV12-3 or TRBV12-4 and TRBJ2-7; D is ambiguous. The V and J ends lost 5 bases and 3 bases respectively, with 8 bases between them. The CDR3 consists of 12 residues. CDR3 DNA sequence: TGTGCCAGCAGTACCACCAGCTACGAGCAGTACTTC. Translating it yields CASSTTSYEQYF.

This clonotype was detected many times. In nucleotides, the CDR3 is TGCAGTGCTTGCAGCCATAGCGGGGAAGCTTTCTTT. Residues: CSACSHSGEAFF. V usage is TRBV20-1 and J usage is TRBJ1-1; D not resolved. The CDR3 totals 12 residues. The V end lost 5 bases, the J end lost 8 bases, and 15 bases lay between the germline ends. Germline V gene sequence: CDR1 DFQATT, CDR2 SNEGSKA (reference sequence).

The chain carries TRBV5-1 and TRBJ2-7, with D perhaps TRBD1 (6 bases). The length of the CDR3 is 13 residues. Per germline, CDR1 SGHRS and CDR2 YFSETQ. Trimming removed 4 bases at V and 2 bases at J, with 10 bases between. CDR3 protein: CASSRDTTYEQYF. The CDR3 DNA reads TGCGCCAGCAGCCGGGACACCACCTACGAGCAGTACTTC.

This clonotype was seen more than once but under ten times. The chain uses TRBV4-2 and TRBJ2-3, with 10 bases lining up with TRBD2. Germline CDR1 is LGHNA and CDR2 is YNFKEQ. The CDR3 contains 16 residues. After removal of 0 bases from V and 7 bases from J, the junction contained 7 bases not matched to a gene. The CDR3 loop reads CASSQDGSGRTNTQYF. The CDR3 nucleotides read TGTGCCAGCAGCCAAGATGGTAGCGGGAGGACGAATACGCAGTATTTT.

This clonotype has ten or more counts. The chain carries TRBV7-3 and TRBJ1-1, with D unclear. Germline V lookup: CDR1 SGHTA, CDR2 FQGTGA. This CDR3 is built from 15 residues. Trimming pared 1 base from V and 4 bases from J, leaving 13 bases between. The DNA of the CDR3 is TGTGCCAGCAGCTTAATTCCAGGAGAGGGCACTGAAGCTTTCTTT. This encodes CASSLIPGEGTEAFF.

The V and J genes are TRBV12-3 or TRBV12-4 and TRBJ2-2, with D perhaps matching TRBD1 (5 bases). Trimming took off 0 bases at V and 0 bases at J, with 8 bases between the two ends. The CDR3 totals 16 residues. The CDR3 region has the DNA TGTGCCAGCAGTTTAGCGCAGGGAACGAACACCGGGGAGCTGTTTTTT. Amino acid sequence: CASSLAQGTNTGELFF.

V is TRBV7-2 and J is TRBJ2-1; 12 positions agree with TRBD2. Looked up from germline, CDR1 is SGHTA and CDR2 is FQGNSA. J was trimmed by 4 bases and V by 4 bases; bases with no gene match: 5. CDR3 length: 16 residues. Here the CDR3 DNA reads TGTGCCAGCAGCTCAGGGGGACTAGCGGGTTACAATGAGCAGTTCTTC. Translation: CASSSGGLAGYNEQFF.

This clonotype was seen only once. The genes are TRBV19 and TRBJ2-7; D unclear. CDR3 length equals 14 residues. V lost 5 bases to trimming and J lost 4 bases, with 15 bases between them. Per germline, CDR1 LNHDA and CDR2 SQIVND (reference sequence). The CDR3 sequence is CASSFSIGLYEQYF. For the CDR3, the DNA is TGTGCCAGTAGTTTCAGTATAGGGTTATACGAGCAGTACTTC. Full variable domain (missing parts from reference TRBV19 and TRBJ2-7): DGGITQSPKYLFRKEGQNVTLSCEQNLNHDAMYWYRQDPGQGLRLIYYSQIVNDFQKGDIAEGYSVSREKKESFPLTVTSAQKNPTAFYLCASSFSIGLYEQYFGPGTRLTVT.

The V gene is TRBV14, the J gene TRBJ1-2; tentative D call: TRBD1 (5 bases). Germline-derived CDR1 and CDR2 are SGHDN and FVKESK. V was trimmed by 4 bases and J by 11 bases, leaving 14 bases between them. The CDR3 consists of 12 residues. This chain's CDR3 is CASSPRTDNYTF. DNA of the CDR3: TGTGCCAGCAGCCCGAGGACGGACAATTACACCTTC.